A single sample gave rise to the 11 T cell receptor beta chains below, sequenced in a study of blood T cell repertoires in COVID-19. TCRdb's table, derived via immunoSEQ multiplex PCR, lists solely in-frame clones and lacks some. Of around 420,000 clones listed, 70% to 90% were seen once; the top ten hold roughly 2%. Sequencing input: PBMCs or T cells enriched from blood (not recorded which). These receptors originate from a woman in her 40s with acute COVID-19.

The V and J genes are TRBV29-1 and TRBJ1-2, with unresolved D. The V end lost 6 bases, the J end lost 6 bases, and 11 bases lay between the germline ends. This CDR3 has 11 residues. Germline assignment: CDR1 SQVTM and CDR2 ANQGSEA. The CDR3 is CSVRGLDGYTF. CDR3 nucleotides: TGCAGCGTACGAGGGTTGGATGGCTACACCTTC.

The J gene is TRBJ1-3, the V gene TRBV12-3 or TRBV12-4; D might be TRBD1 (5 bases). V lost 6 bases and J 8 bases, leaving 14 bases between the germline ends. This CDR3 is built from 13 residues. In DNA, the CDR3 is TGTGCCAGCAGCATCGGGACTCCGGACACCATATATTTT. It is translated as CASSIGTPDTIYF.

J is TRBJ2-3 and V is TRBV3-1 (or the pseudogene TRBV3-2); 8 nucleotides align to TRBD2. Germline V gene sequence: CDR1 LGHDT, CDR2 YNNKEL (reference sequence). The CDR3 consists of 14 residues. Trimming took 6 bases from V and 4 from J; bases not matched to a gene: 6. The DNA for the CDR3 is TGTGCCAGCAGGGAGCGGGGGAGCGCAGATACGCAGTATTTT. This codes for CASRERGSADTQYF.

This clone has only one observation. The chain is built from TRBV6-5 and TRBJ1-5, with a possible D match to TRBD1 (6 bases). The germline V and J ends were trimmed by 6 bases and 7 bases, with 19 bases remaining between them. Germline V gene sequence: CDR1 MNHEY, CDR2 SVGAGI. The CDR3 has 15 amino acids. CDR3 amino acids: CASRKRDTGRQPQHF. The CDR3 DNA sequence: TGTGCCAGCAGAAAGCGGGACACGGGACGGCAGCCCCAGCATTTT.

The V call is TRBV4-1, the J call TRBJ1-1, with TRBD1 as a possible D gene (6 bases). Trimming shortened V by 0 bases and J by 5 bases, and 13 bases separated the two germline ends. CDR3 length: 15 amino acids. Germline-derived CDR1 and CDR2 are MGHRA and YSYEKL. The CDR3 loop is CASSQDPGVGTEAFF. The CDR3 DNA follows: TGCGCCAGCAGCCAAGATCCAGGGGTAGGGACTGAAGCTTTCTTT.

This chain connects TRBV2 to TRBJ1-6; 9 bases align to TRBD1. Germline lookup yields CDR1 SNHLY and CDR2 FYNNEI. The V segment lost 3 bases and the J segment 0 bases; nucleotides outside the gene matches: 9. The CDR3 length is 19 residues. Written as DNA, the CDR3 is TGTGCCAGCAGTGATCGAGACAGGGGGACGCACTCCTATAATTCACCCCTCCACTTT. The encoded protein is CASSDRDRGTHSYNSPLHF.

The chain recombines TRBV24-1 with TRBJ1-2; D perhaps matches TRBD1 (6 bases). Looked up from germline, CDR1 is KGHDR and CDR2 is SFDVKD. The CDR3 has 14 amino acids. V lost 9 bases and J lost 0, with 13 bases in between. CDR3 amino acids: CATGNRDTNYGYTF. DNA for the CDR3: TGTGCCACCGGTAACAGGGACACTAACTATGGCTACACCTTC.

The rearrangement uses TRBV4-1 and TRBJ1-2; D call uncertain. The CDR3 is 16 amino acids. V dropped 1 base and J dropped 5 bases, with 17 bases sitting between them. Germline V gives CDR1 MGHRA, CDR2 YSYEKL. The CDR3: CASSQGHRGLRYGYTF. The CDR3 nucleotides are TGCGCCAGCAGCCAAGGGCACAGAGGGCTTCGGTATGGCTACACCTTC.

Details on this clone: At one end, the junction sequence differs from germline, possibly due to a read error. V is TRBV20-1 and J is TRBJ1-6; 7 nucleotides match TRBD1. CDR1 DFQATT and CDR2 SNEGSKA come from the germline V gene (reference sequence). The CDR3 is 17 amino acids. Here the CDR3 DNA reads TGCAGTGCTAGTGCCCCCGGGACAGAGATCTATAAATCACCCCTCCACTTT. Its protein product is CSASAPGTEIYKSPLHF.

The rearrangement uses TRBV5-1 and TRBJ2-6; the D gene is possibly TRBD1 (5 bases). CDR1 SGHRS and CDR2 YFSETQ come from the germline V gene. This CDR3 has 16 residues. Trimming stripped 7 bases from V and 0 bases from J, with 14 bases between. The CDR3 protein is CASGDSTSSGANVLTF. The CDR3 nucleotides read TGCGCCAGCGGCGACAGCACCAGCTCTGGGGCCAACGTCCTGACTTTC.

The J gene is TRBJ1-2, the V gene TRBV14; tentatively, D is TRBD1 (5 bases). V lost 1 base and J 8 bases, leaving 11 bases between the germline ends. The CDR3 covers 13 residues. CDR1 SGHDN and CDR2 FVKESK come from the germline V gene. CDR3 DNA: TGTGCCAGCAGCCAAGCCAGGGAAGGCGGCTACACCTTC. Translation: CASSQAREGGYTF.